This T cell receptor beta chain stems from a study of blood T cell repertoires in COVID-19. Study information: From T cells, B-cell-depleted T cells, or PBMCs came the material, which was cDNA or gDNA.

Trimming cost V 5 bases and J 5 bases; bases outside gene matches: 8. Germline CDR1 MDHEN, CDR2 SYDVKM. CDR3 length equals 14 residues. Measured with immunoSEQ multiplex PCR; TCRdb has only the in-frame clones, and not every one. The table lists about 400,000 clones, approximately 90% of them singletons. The specimen sequenced was PBMCs or T cells enriched from blood (not recorded which). This chain links TRBV28 with TRBJ1-1, with 7 bases identical to TRBD1. This clonotype originated in a woman aged 18 to 35 with acute COVID-19. In nucleotides, the CDR3 is TGTGCCAGCAGTCGACAGGGTTTGGGGACTGAAGCTTTCTTT. This gives the protein CASSRQGLGTEAFF. Full variable domain (rest looked up from reference TRBV28 and TRBJ1-1): DVKVTQSSRYLVKRTGEKVFLECVQDMDHENMFWYRQDPGLGLRLIYFSYDVKMKEKGDIPEGYSVSREKKERFSLILESASTNQTSMYLCASSRQGLGTEAFFGQGTRLTVV.